This T cell receptor (beta chain) originates from a study of shared clonotypes between healthy human individuals. Study summary: Each donor's CD4 naive and CD4 memory cells filled three plates apiece, CD8 naive two, and CD8 memory one.

The study, taken as a whole, reports: The donor pool, a small one, limited the genetic and exposure-history diversity represented.

Donors were healthy HIV-negative adults without recently reported acute infections or vaccinations. CD45RA-negative memory and CD45RA+ naive subsets were split from the CD4+ cells. About this clone: Its specificity is unknown. The same CDR3 arises from other DNA sequences in this sample as well.

The CDR3 loop spans 13 amino acids. The ends were cut back, 1 base at V and 4 bases at J, with 4 bases in the middle. Germline V CDR1 and CDR2: SGHNT, YENEEA. Assay used: immunoSEQ multiplex PCR; TCRdb lists only in-frame clones, some missing. The profile covers more than 2 million clones, with around 95% appearing a single time and roughly 0.13% taken by the ten largest. The J gene is TRBJ2-2, the V gene TRBV11-3; no clear D gene. The sequence was collected from a man aged 18 to 30 in good health. Sequences were obtained from naive CD4+ T cells sorted from blood. Subset specified: CD45RA+ positively selected. The CDR3 coding sequence is TGTGCCAGCAGCTTAGGAGGCACCGGGGAGCTGTTTTTT. This gives the protein CASSLGGTGELFF.